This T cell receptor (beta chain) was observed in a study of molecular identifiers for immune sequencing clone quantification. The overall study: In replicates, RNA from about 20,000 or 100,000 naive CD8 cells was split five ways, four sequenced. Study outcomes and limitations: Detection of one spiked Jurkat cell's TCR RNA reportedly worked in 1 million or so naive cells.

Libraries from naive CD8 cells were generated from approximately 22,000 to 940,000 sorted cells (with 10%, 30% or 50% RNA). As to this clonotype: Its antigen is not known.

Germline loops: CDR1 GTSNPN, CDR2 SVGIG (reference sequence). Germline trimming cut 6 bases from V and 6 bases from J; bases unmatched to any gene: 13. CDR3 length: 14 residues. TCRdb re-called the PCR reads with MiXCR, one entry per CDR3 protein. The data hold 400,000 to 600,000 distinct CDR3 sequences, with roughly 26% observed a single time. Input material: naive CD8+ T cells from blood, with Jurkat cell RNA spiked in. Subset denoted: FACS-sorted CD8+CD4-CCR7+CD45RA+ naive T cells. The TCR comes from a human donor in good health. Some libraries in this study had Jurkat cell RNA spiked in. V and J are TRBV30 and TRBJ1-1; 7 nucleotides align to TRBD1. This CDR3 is CACRGEGWFAEAFF. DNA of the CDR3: TGTGCCTGCAGGGGGGAGGGGTGGTTTGCTGAAGCTTTCTTT.